This T cell receptor beta chain was identified during a study of control samples from healthy donors and cancer patients. The sample holds a few counts of this clone. The data were produced by immunoSEQ multiplex PCR, yet TCRdb's version contains in-frame clones alone and is incomplete. The table has 120,000 to 150,000 clones, 90% to 95% seen once. The CDR3 contains 12 residues. V trimming: 6 bases; J trimming: 10 bases; junction bases outside the gene matches: 2. Sequenced sample: blood. The receptor was derived from a man younger than 35 in good health. The chain uses TRBV12-3 or TRBV12-4 and TRBJ1-6; TRBD1 matches 8 bases. The CDR3 sequence: CASSPGGSPLHF. CDR3 DNA: TGTGCCAGCAGCCCAGGGGGCTCACCCCTCCACTTT.